Below are 30 T cell receptor beta chains sequenced from a single sample in a study of T cells after yellow fever vaccination. Via MiXCR, TCRdb re-called the 5' RACE reads, giving one row per CDR3 protein. This sample has about 630,000 distinct CDR3 sequences, with more than 9% found just once. Sequenced here: PBMCs, sampled on the day of the yellow fever booster vaccination. The receptor source for this set is a man aged 25-45 years who received the YFV17D yellow fever vaccine.

This clonotype was found a few times. The chain carries TRBV20-1 and TRBJ2-1; D not certain. The CDR3 spans 10 residues. The V end was cut by 6 bases, the J end by 11 bases, with 11 bases between. Germline-derived CDR1 and CDR2 are DFQATT and SNEGSKA (reference sequence). DNA of the CDR3: TGCAGTGCCCTTGCTATACAGCAGTTCTTC. Translated: CSALAIQQFF.

V gene TRBV6-2 or TRBV6-3 combines with J gene TRBJ1-2, with 8 bases fitting TRBD1. The CDR3 contains 13 residues. The V gene's germline CDR1 is MNHEY and CDR2 SVGEGT. Unmatched junction bases numbered 7, after V lost 7 bases and J lost 6 bases. This chain's CDR3 is CASKKTGANGYTF. Written as DNA, the CDR3 is TGTGCCAGCAAAAAGACAGGGGCCAATGGCTACACCTTC.

This clonotype was detected a few times. This chain links TRBV2 with TRBJ1-4, with TRBD1 matching over 8 bases. This CDR3 has 15 residues. Germline V gene lookup returns CDR1 SNHLY and CDR2 FYNNEI. The trim removed 1 base at V and 8 bases at J, leaving 6 bases unmatched. CDR3 nucleotides: TGTGCCAGCAGTGAAGGGACAGGGAGACGGGAAAAACTGTTTTTT. It is translated as CASSEGTGRREKLFF.

The J gene is TRBJ2-1, the V gene TRBV16; 7 bases match TRBD2. The germline CDR1 and CDR2 sequences are KGHSY and FQNENV. This CDR3 spans 15 amino acids. J was trimmed by 7 bases and V by 8 bases; bases with no gene match: 14. DNA for the CDR3: TGTGCCAGCGCTGGAATCTGGCGGGAGATGAATGAGCAGTTCTTC. Its protein product is CASAGIWREMNEQFF.

V usage is TRBV11-2 and J usage is TRBJ1-6, with D uncertain. CDR3 length equals 18 residues. Per the germline V gene, CDR1 is SGHAT and CDR2 is FQNNGV. The V and J ends lost 2 bases and 0 bases respectively, with 14 bases between them. CDR3 nucleotides: TGTGCCAGCAGCTTAAAGGTTGCAGGAAGCTCCTATAATTCACCCCTCCACTTT. Translated, it gives CASSLKVAGSSYNSPLHF.

This clonotype was found a few times. This chain uses TRBV30 with TRBJ2-1; D gene unclear. The ends were cut back, 8 bases at V and 3 bases at J, with 11 bases in the middle. The CDR3 sequence is 12 residues long. Germline V lookup: CDR1 GTSNPN, CDR2 SVGIG (reference sequence). CDR3 in DNA: TGTGCCGGCCGAGCCTTCTACAATGAGCAGTTCTTC. Translated: CAGRAFYNEQFF.

In this sample, this clonotype turned up many times. The V gene is TRBV7-2, the J gene TRBJ2-3, with 7 bases lining up with TRBD1. Germline CDR1 reads SGHTA; CDR2 reads FQGNSA. There are 16 residues in the CDR3. V was clipped by 0 bases and J by 6 bases; unmatched bases: 9. CDR3 DNA sequence: TGTGCCAGCAGCTTAGCGGACAGGACGTTGGAGGATACGCAGTATTTT. This gives the protein CASSLADRTLEDTQYF.

This clonotype was detected a few times. The chain joins TRBV20-1 to TRBJ2-5, with a tentative D call TRBD2 (6 bases). Trimming took 6 bases from V and 5 from J, leaving 19 bases between them. In germline, CDR1 is DFQATT, CDR2 SNEGSKA (reference sequence). CDR3 length: 14 amino acids. CDR3 DNA: TGCAGTGCCCCTCGGAGGGCGGGTGGGGAGACCCAGTACTTC. This codes for CSAPRRAGGETQYF.

This chain links TRBV5-1 with TRBJ1-1; the match to TRBD1 covers 7 bases. J gave up 0 bases and V 0 bases, and 5 bases lay outside the gene matches. CDR1 SGHRS and CDR2 YFSETQ come from the germline V gene. The CDR3 has 16 amino acids. The CDR3 protein is CASSLEQTGMNTEAFF. Written as DNA, the CDR3 is TGCGCCAGCAGCTTGGAACAGACAGGGATGAACACTGAAGCTTTCTTT.

J is TRBJ2-7 and V is TRBV23-1, with D possibly TRBD1 on 5 matching bases. TRBV23-1 is an open reading frame whose function is uncertain. V shed 7 bases and J shed 2 bases, with 9 bases lying between them. The CDR3 totals 12 residues. CDR3 sequence: CASTGPTYEQYF. The CDR3 DNA follows: TGCGCCAGCACAGGGCCCACCTACGAGCAGTACTTC.

There are a few counts of this clonotype. The chain carries TRBV14 and TRBJ2-4; weak D call: TRBD1 (6 bases). CDR1 is SGHDN and CDR2 is FVKESK in the germline V gene. The CDR3 has 17 residues. V lost 2 bases to trimming and J lost 0 bases, with 14 bases between them. CDR3 sequence (DNA): TGTGCCAGCAGCCAACGAAACAGGGACCTAGCCAAAAACATTCAGTACTTC. Translated, it gives CASSQRNRDLAKNIQYF. The variable domain in full, completed from reference TRBV14 and TRBJ2-4, reads EAGVTQFPSHSVIEKGQTVTLRCDPISGHDNLYWYRRVMGKEIKFLLHFVKESKQDESGMPNNRFLAERTGGTYSTLKVQPAELEDSGVYFCASSQRNRDLAKNIQYFGAGTRLSVL.

This clonotype was seen at least ten times. The genes are TRBV6-1 and TRBJ1-5; 8 nucleotides match TRBD1. The CDR3 consists of 14 residues. Germline CDR1 MNHNS, CDR2 SASEGT. V was pared by 5 bases and J by 13 bases, with 13 bases of the junction left unmatched. CDR3: CASSRQGQVSRQHF. The CDR3 coding sequence is TGTGCCAGCAGTAGACAGGGGCAAGTCAGTCGGCAGCATTTT.

The chain joins TRBV12-3 or TRBV12-4 to TRBJ2-6; 8 bases match TRBD2. The CDR3 extends over 18 amino acids. J lost 1 base, V lost 2 bases, and 7 bases had no gene match. The CDR3 reads CASSLHLAGPSGANVLTF. For the CDR3, the DNA is TGTGCCAGCAGTTTACACCTAGCGGGCCCATCTGGGGCCAACGTCCTGACTTTC.

V gene TRBV5-1 combines with J gene TRBJ1-1; D call uncertain. CDR3 size: 13 residues. Deletions cut 4 bases from V and 6 bases from J, with 13 bases between. The germline V gene encodes CDR1 SGHRS and CDR2 YFSETQ. The CDR3 DNA is TGCGCCAGCAGCCTCTACAGTAGGTCTGAAGCTTTCTTT. It yields the protein CASSLYSRSEAFF.

V usage is TRBV19 and J usage is TRBJ2-1; D uncertain. V lost 6 bases and J lost 7, with 16 bases in between. The CDR3 consists of 14 residues. The germline V gene has CDR1 LNHDA and CDR2 SQIVND (reference sequence). The CDR3 DNA is TGTGCCAGTAGCCGACCGGGCATGACGAATGAGCAGTTCTTC. The encoded protein is CASSRPGMTNEQFF.

This chain links TRBV10-3 with TRBJ2-5, with 7 bases lining up with TRBD1. CDR1 ENHRY and CDR2 SYGVKD come from the germline V gene. Trimming removed 7 bases from V and 1 base from J; junction bases left unmatched: 3. The CDR3 contains 13 residues. The CDR3 reads CAIMGQSQETQYF. The CDR3 coding sequence is TGTGCCATCATGGGACAGTCCCAAGAGACCCAGTACTTC.

The sample holds many counts of this clonotype. The genes are TRBV7-2 and TRBJ2-7; 9 positions match TRBD2. V lost 4 bases to trimming and J lost 4 bases; unmatched junction nucleotides: 11. The germline CDR1 and CDR2 sequences are SGHTA and FQGNSA. This CDR3 has 16 amino acids. CDR3 in amino acids: CASSSVSGRRLYEQYF. The CDR3, as DNA: TGTGCCAGCAGCTCAGTAAGCGGGAGGAGGTTGTACGAGCAGTACTTC.

This clonotype was found many times. This chain uses TRBV12-5 with TRBJ2-1; 9 bases line up with TRBD1. V shed 1 base, J shed 8 bases, and the junction held 3 bases outside the gene matches. CDR3 length: 14 amino acids. Germline CDR1 is LGHNT and CDR2 is FRNRAP. CDR3 in DNA: TGTGCTAGTGGTTTGGGGACAGGGGACGATGAGCAGTTCTTC. It is translated as CASGLGTGDDEQFF.

This clonotype was observed once. This chain connects TRBV20-1 to TRBJ2-5, with TRBD2 identical over 8 bases. This CDR3 has 18 residues. With 6 bases clipped from V and 5 bases from J, the junction kept 23 bases outside the gene matches. Germline V gives CDR1 DFQATT, CDR2 SNEGSKA (reference sequence). For the CDR3, the DNA is TGCAGTGCCACCCCGCCGCGGGGCACTAGCGGTTCAAGTGAGACCCAGTACTTC. Protein sequence: CSATPPRGTSGSSETQYF.

This clonotype was recorded once. The chain employs TRBV19 and TRBJ2-1, with 8 bases fitting TRBD1. This CDR3 spans 14 amino acids. Germline trimming cut 7 bases from V and 7 bases from J; bases unmatched to any gene: 9. Germline V gene data show CDR1 as LNHDA and CDR2 as SQIVND (reference sequence). The CDR3 is CASIPQGAGNEQFF. In nucleotides, the CDR3 is TGTGCCAGTATTCCGCAGGGGGCTGGGAATGAGCAGTTCTTC.

The chain links TRBV6-2 or TRBV6-3 to TRBJ2-1, with a possible D match to TRBD2 (5 bases). The V end was cut by 3 bases, the J end by 4 bases, with 13 bases between. The V gene's germline CDR1 is MNHEY and CDR2 SVGEGT. This CDR3 is 15 amino acids long. CDR3 residues: CASSYRSGAYNEQFF. DNA of the CDR3: TGTGCCAGCAGTTATAGGAGCGGTGCATACAATGAGCAGTTCTTC.

The V call is TRBV7-2, the J call TRBJ1-2; 10 bases are a match to TRBD1. V lost 6 bases and J lost 4; bases outside the gene matches: 5. Germline lookup yields CDR1 SGHTA and CDR2 FQGNSA. The CDR3 length is 14 residues. The CDR3 DNA is TGTGCCAGCAGGGGGACAGGGGAGGCCTATGGCTACACCTTC. This encodes CASRGTGEAYGYTF. Using reference TRBV7-2 and TRBJ1-2 for the parts outside the CDR3, the full variable domain is GAGVSQSPSNKVTEKGKDVELRCDPISGHTALYWYRQSLGQGLEFLIYFQGNSAPDKSGLPSDRFSAERTGGSVSTLTIQRTQQEDSAVYLCASRGTGEAYGYTFGSGTRLTVV.

This clonotype has only a few counts. The CDR3 DNA reads TGTGCCAGCAGTTTGACTAGGGGAAAAGATACGCAGTATTTT. Residues: CASSLTRGKDTQYF. The chain recombines TRBV27 with TRBJ2-3, with a weak D call TRBD2 (6 bases). The CDR3 contains 14 residues. The V gene lost 3 bases and the J gene lost 5 bases, with 12 bases spanning the gap. Germline V gene sequence: CDR1 MNHEY, CDR2 SMNVEV (reference sequence).

This clonotype has a count of ten or more. The chain joins TRBV7-2 to TRBJ2-2; D gene unclear. This CDR3 is 13 amino acids long. The germline V gene has CDR1 SGHTA and CDR2 FQGNSA. V shed 3 bases and J shed 4 bases, with 6 bases lying between them. CDR3: CASSLSSTGELFF. The CDR3, as DNA: TGTGCCAGCAGCTTGAGCAGCACCGGGGAGCTGTTTTTT.

This clonotype was counted a few times. The V call is TRBV6-1, the J call TRBJ1-2, with 9 bases lining up with TRBD1. The CDR3 sequence is 14 residues long. V shed 6 bases, J shed 2 bases, and the junction held 4 bases outside the gene matches. CDR1 is MNHNS, CDR2 SASEGT, per germline. This CDR3 is CASRSGTGNYGYTF. CDR3 DNA sequence: TGTGCCAGCAGAAGCGGGACAGGGAACTATGGCTACACCTTC.

The chain recombines TRBV5-4 with TRBJ2-5, with 12 bases that match TRBD2. The germline V gene has CDR1 SGHNT and CDR2 YYREEE (reference sequence). Unmatched junction bases numbered 4, after V lost 4 bases and J lost 3 bases. The length of the CDR3 is 15 residues. CDR3 bases: TGTGCCAGCAGCCTCCGACTAGCGGGAGAAGAGACCCAGTACTTC. It codes for CASSLRLAGEETQYF.

The chain joins TRBV24-1 to TRBJ2-4; D not certain. CDR3 length: 13 residues. The ends were cut back, 9 bases at V and 2 bases at J, with 10 bases in the middle. CDR1 and CDR2 from the germline V gene are KGHDR and SFDVKD. In nucleotides, the CDR3 is TGTGCCACCCAATTTGGTTCCAAAAACATTCAGTACTTC. This translates into CATQFGSKNIQYF.

This clonotype has only a few counts. This chain links TRBV20-1 with TRBJ2-4; 9 positions agree with TRBD1. The CDR3 loop spans 13 amino acids. V dropped 3 bases and J dropped 7; count of bases not matched to a gene: 4. Germline lookup yields CDR1 DFQATT and CDR2 SNEGSKA (reference sequence). The CDR3 DNA follows: TGCAGTGCTAGCCCCGGGACAGGGAACATTCAGTACTTC. Its protein is CSASPGTGNIQYF.

This clonotype was seen only a few times. This sequence joins TRBV5-6 and TRBJ2-1; 8 bases match TRBD2. J lost 5 bases, V lost 3 bases, and 7 bases had no gene match. In germline, CDR1 is SGHDT, CDR2 YYEEEE. The CDR3 is 15 residues long. DNA of the CDR3: TGTGCCAGCAGCTCCACCGGGACTAGGGACAATGAGCAGTTCTTC. Translation gives CASSSTGTRDNEQFF.

This clonotype was counted a few times. This sequence joins TRBV4-3 and TRBJ2-3, with 9 positions matching TRBD2. V shed 1 base, J shed 4 bases, and the junction held 6 bases outside the gene matches. This CDR3 has 16 amino acids. Germline CDR1 LGHNA, CDR2 YSLEER. The CDR3: CASSQVLSGSPDTQYF. Here the CDR3 DNA reads TGCGCCAGCAGCCAAGTCCTTAGCGGGAGCCCAGATACGCAGTATTTT.